This TCR beta chain stems from a study of T cell responses to AZD1222 COVID-19 vaccine. Germline values: CDR1 MNHEY, CDR2 SVGEGT. This CDR3 has 12 amino acids. V dropped 6 bases and J dropped 5 bases, with 10 bases sitting between them. Sequenced by immunoSEQ multiplex PCR; TCRdb stores in-frame clones only, minus some. The sample lists about 57,000 clones, less than 90% seen once, with roughly 19% in the top ten. The sequence was obtained from an adult in good health. The rearrangement links TRBV6-2 or TRBV6-3 to TRBJ1-1, with a tentative D call TRBD1 (6 bases). Specimen: peripheral blood, collected on day 0 of AZD1222 vaccination. CDR3 region: CASSNRVTEAFF. The CDR3 region has the DNA TGTGCCAGCAGCAACAGGGTTACTGAAGCTTTCTTT.